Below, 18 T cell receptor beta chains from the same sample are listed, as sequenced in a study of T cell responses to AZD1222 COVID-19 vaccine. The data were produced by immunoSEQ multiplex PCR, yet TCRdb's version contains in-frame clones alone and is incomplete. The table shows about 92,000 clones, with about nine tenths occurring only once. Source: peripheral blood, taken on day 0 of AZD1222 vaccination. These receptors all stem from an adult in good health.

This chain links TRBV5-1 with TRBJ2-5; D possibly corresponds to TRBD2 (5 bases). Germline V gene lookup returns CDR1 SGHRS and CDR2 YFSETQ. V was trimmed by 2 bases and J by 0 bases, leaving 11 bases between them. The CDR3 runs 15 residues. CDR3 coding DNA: TGCGCCAGCAGCTTCGTTCCAGCGGACCAAGAGACCCAGTACTTC. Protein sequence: CASSFVPADQETQYF.

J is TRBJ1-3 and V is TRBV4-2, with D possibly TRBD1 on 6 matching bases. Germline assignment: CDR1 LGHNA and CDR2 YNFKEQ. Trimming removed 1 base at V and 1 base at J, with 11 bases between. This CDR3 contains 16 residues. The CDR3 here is CASSQGRGASGNTIYF. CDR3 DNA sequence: TGTGCCAGCAGCCAAGGTCGGGGGGCTTCTGGAAACACCATATATTTT.

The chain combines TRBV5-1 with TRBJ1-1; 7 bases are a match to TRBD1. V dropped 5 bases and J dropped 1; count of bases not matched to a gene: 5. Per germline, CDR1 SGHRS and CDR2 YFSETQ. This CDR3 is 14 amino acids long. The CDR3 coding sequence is TGCGCCAGCAGATCGGGACAGCAGAACACTGAAGCTTTCTTT. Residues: CASRSGQQNTEAFF.

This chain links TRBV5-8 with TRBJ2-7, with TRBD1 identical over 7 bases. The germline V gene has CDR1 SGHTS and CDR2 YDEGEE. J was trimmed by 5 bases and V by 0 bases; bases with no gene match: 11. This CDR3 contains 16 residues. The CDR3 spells CASSLGWGTDKDEQYF. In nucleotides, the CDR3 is TGTGCCAGCAGCTTGGGGTGGGGGACAGATAAGGACGAGCAGTACTTC. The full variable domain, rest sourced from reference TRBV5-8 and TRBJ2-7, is EAGVTQSPTHLIKTRGQQATLRCSPISGHTSVYWYQQALGLGLQFLLWYDEGEERNRGNFPPRFSGRQFPNYSSELNVNALELEDSALYLCASSLGWGTDKDEQYFGPGTRLTVT.

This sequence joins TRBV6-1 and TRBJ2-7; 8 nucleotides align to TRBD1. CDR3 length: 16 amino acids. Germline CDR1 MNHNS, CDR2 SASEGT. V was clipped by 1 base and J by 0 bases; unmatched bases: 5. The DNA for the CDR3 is TGTGCCAGCAGTGAAGAGACAGGGGCCAGCTCCTACGAGCAGTACTTC. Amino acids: CASSEETGASSYEQYF.

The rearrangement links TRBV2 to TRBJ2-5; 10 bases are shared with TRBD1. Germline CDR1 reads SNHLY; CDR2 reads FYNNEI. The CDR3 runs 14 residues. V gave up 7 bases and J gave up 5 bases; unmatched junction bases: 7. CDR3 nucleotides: TGTGCCAGCACCCGGGACAGGGGTGGCGAGACCCAGTACTTC. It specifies CASTRDRGGETQYF.

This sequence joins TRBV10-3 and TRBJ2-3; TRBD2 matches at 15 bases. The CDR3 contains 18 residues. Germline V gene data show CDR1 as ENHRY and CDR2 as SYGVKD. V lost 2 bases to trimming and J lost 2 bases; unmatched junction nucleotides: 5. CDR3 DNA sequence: TGTGCCATCAGTGAGCCCGGGACTAGCGGGGGGCCCACAGATACGCAGTATTTT. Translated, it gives CAISEPGTSGGPTDTQYF.

The CDR3 here is CASSIPTDTQYF. The CDR3, as DNA: TGTGCCAGTAGTATCCCCACAGATACGCAGTATTTT. The chain employs TRBV19 and TRBJ2-3; D remains ambiguous. Per the germline V gene, CDR1 is LNHDA and CDR2 is SQIVND (reference sequence). The CDR3 consists of 12 residues. V shed 3 bases and J shed 2 bases, with 3 bases lying between them.

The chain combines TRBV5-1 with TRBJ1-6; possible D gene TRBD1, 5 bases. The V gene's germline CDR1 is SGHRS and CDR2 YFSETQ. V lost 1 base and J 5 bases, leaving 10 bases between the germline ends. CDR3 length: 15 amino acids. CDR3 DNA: TGCGCCAGCAGCTTGAGGGGACCCGATAATTCACCCCTCCACTTT. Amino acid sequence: CASSLRGPDNSPLHF.

The CDR3: CASSLTSAEHNEQFF. CDR3 DNA: TGTGCCAGCAGCTTAACATCAGCGGAGCACAATGAGCAGTTCTTC. This sequence joins TRBV11-3 and TRBJ2-1; D possibly corresponds to TRBD2 (5 bases). Trimming cost V 2 bases and J 5 bases, with 13 bases left between them. Looked up from germline, CDR1 is SGHNT and CDR2 is YENEEA. This CDR3 is built from 15 residues.

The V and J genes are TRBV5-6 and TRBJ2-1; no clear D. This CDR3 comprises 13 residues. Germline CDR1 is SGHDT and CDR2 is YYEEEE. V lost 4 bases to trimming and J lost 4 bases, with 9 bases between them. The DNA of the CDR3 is TGTGCCAGCAGCACCGTAGGTTACAATGAGCAGTTCTTC. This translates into CASSTVGYNEQFF.

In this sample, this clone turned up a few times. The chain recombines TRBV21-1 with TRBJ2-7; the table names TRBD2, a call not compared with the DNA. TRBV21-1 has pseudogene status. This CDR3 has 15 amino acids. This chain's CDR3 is CASSQKLGGPGEQYF. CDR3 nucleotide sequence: TGTGCCAGCAGCCAAAAGCTGGGAGGTCCTGGGGAGCAGTACTTC.

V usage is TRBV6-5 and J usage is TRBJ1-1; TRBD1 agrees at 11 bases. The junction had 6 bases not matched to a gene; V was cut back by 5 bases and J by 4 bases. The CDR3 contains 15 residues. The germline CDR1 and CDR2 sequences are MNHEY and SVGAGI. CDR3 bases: TGTGCCAGCAGTCCGGACAGGGGGCGCACCACTGAAGCTTTCTTT. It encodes CASSPDRGRTTEAFF.

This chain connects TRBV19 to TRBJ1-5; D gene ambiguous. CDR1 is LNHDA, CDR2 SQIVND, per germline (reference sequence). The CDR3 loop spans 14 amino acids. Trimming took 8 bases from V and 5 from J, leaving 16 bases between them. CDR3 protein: CASSPGSRDQPQHF. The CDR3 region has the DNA TGTGCCAGTTCCCCGGGCTCGCGGGATCAGCCCCAGCATTTT.

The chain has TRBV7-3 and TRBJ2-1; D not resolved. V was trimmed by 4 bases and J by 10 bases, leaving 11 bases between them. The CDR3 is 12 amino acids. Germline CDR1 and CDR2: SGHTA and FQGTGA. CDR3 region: CASSSTGLEQFF. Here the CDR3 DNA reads TGTGCCAGCAGCTCGACGGGTCTAGAGCAGTTCTTC.

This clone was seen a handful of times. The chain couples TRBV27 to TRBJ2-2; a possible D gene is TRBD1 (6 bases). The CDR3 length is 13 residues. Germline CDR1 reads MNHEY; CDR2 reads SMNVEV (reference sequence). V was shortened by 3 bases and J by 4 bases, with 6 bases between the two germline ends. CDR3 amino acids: CASSFRGTGELFF. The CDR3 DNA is TGTGCCAGCAGTTTCAGGGGCACCGGGGAGCTGTTTTTT.

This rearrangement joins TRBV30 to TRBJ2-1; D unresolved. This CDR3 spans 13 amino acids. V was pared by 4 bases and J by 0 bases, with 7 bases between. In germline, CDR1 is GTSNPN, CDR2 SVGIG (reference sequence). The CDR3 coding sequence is TGTGCCTGGATGCGTGGCTCCTACAATGAGCAGTTCTTC. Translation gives CAWMRGSYNEQFF.

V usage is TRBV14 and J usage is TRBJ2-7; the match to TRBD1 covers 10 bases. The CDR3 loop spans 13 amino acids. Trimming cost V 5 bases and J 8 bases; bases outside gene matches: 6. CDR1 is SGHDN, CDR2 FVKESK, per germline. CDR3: CASSEGDRGKQYF. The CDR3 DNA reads TGTGCCAGCAGCGAAGGGGACAGGGGTAAGCAGTACTTC.